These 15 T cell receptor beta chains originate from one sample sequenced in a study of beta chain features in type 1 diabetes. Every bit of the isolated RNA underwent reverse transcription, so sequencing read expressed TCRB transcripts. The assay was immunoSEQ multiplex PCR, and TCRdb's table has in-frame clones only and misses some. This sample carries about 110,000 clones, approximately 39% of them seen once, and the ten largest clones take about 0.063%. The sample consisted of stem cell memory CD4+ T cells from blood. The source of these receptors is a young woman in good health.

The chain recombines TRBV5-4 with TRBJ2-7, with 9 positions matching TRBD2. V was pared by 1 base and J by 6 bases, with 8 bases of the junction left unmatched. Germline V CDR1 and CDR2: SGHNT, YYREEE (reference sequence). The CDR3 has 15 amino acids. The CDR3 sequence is CASSLHAGAGGEQYF. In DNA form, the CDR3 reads TGTGCCAGCAGCTTGCACGCGGGAGCGGGGGGCGAGCAGTACTTC. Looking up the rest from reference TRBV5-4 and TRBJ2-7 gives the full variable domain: ETGVTQSPTHLIKTRGQQVTLRCSSQSGHNTVSWYQQALGQGPQFIFQYYREEENGRGNFPPRFSGLQFPNYSSELNVNALELDDSALYLCASSLHAGAGGEQYFGPGTRLTVT.

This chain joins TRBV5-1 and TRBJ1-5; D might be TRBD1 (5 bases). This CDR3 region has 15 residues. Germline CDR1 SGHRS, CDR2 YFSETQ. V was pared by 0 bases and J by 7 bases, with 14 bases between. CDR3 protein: CASSLVGEPSQPQHF. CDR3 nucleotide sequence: TGCGCCAGCAGCTTGGTAGGGGAACCATCCCAGCCCCAGCATTTT.

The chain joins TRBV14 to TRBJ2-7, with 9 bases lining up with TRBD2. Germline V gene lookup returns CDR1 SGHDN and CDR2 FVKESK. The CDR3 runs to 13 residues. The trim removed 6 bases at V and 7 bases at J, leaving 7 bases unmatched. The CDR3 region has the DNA TGTGCCAGCAGTTGGCGGGAGGGTGGAGAGCAGTACTTC. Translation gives CASSWREGGEQYF.

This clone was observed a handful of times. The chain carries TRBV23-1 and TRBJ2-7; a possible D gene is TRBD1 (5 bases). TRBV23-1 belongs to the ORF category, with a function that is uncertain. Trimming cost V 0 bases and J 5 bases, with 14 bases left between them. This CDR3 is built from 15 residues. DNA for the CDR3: TGCGCCAGCAGTCAATCGCCCCAGGGCCCCAACGAGCAGTACTTC. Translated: CASSQSPQGPNEQYF.

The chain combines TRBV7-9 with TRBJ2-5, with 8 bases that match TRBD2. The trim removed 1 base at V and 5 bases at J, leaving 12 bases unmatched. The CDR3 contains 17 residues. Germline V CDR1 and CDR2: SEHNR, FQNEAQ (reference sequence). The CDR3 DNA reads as TGTGCCAGCAGCTTAGTTGCTAGCGGGTCGAGGGGTGAGACCCAGTACTTC. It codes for CASSLVASGSRGETQYF.

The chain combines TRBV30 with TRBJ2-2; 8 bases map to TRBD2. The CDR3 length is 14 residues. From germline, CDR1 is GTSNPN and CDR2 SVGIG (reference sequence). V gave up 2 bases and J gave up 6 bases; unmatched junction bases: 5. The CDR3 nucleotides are TGTGCCTGGAGTCCAGCGGGAGAGGCCGGGGAGCTGTTTTTT. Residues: CAWSPAGEAGELFF.

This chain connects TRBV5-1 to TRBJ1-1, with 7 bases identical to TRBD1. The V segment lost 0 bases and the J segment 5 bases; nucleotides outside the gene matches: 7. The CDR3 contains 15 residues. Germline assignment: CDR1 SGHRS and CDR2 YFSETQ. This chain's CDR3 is CASSLGTGWETEAFF. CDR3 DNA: TGCGCCAGCAGCTTGGGGACAGGATGGGAAACTGAAGCTTTCTTT.

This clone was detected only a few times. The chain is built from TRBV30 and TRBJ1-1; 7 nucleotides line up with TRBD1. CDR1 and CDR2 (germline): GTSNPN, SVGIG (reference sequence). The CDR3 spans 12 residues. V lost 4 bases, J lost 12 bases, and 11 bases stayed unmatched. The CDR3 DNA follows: TGTGCCTGGAAGGTGGGACAGCCGAAGACTTTCTTT. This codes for CAWKVGQPKTFF.

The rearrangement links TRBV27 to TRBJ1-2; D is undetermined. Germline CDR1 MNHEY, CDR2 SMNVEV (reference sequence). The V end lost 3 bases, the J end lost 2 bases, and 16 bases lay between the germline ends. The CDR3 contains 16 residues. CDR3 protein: CASSFQYIVGNYGYTF. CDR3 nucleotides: TGTGCCAGCAGTTTTCAATACATCGTCGGGAACTATGGCTACACCTTC.

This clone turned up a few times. CDR3 DNA sequence: TGTGCCAGCAGCTTACAATTGGGGCTTAGACAAGAGACCCAGTACTTC. Translation gives CASSLQLGLRQETQYF. The chain uses TRBV5-6 and TRBJ2-5, with D tentatively TRBD1 (5 bases). The CDR3 extends over 16 amino acids. V lost 2 bases and J lost 2, with 16 bases in between. Looked up from germline, CDR1 is SGHDT and CDR2 is YYEEEE.

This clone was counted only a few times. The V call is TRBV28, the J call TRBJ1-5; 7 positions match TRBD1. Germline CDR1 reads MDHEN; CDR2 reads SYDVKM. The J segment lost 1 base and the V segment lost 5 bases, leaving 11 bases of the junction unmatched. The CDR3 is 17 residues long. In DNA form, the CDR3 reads TGTGCCAGCAGTCCCCTCCGGACAGGTGTGAGCAATCAGCCCCAGCATTTT. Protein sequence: CASSPLRTGVSNQPQHF.

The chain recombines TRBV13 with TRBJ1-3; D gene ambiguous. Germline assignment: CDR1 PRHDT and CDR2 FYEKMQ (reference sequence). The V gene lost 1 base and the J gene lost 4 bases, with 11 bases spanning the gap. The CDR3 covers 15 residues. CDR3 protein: CASSLVAGRGNTIYF. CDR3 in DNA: TGTGCCAGCAGCTTAGTCGCAGGCCGCGGAAACACCATATATTTT.

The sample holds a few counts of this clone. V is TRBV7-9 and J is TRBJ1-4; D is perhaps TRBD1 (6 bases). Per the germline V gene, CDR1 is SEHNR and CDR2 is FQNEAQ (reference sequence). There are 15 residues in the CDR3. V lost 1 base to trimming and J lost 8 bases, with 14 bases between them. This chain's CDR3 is CASSLGQGIREKLFF. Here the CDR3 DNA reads TGTGCCAGCAGCTTAGGGCAGGGGATACGGGAAAAACTGTTTTTT.

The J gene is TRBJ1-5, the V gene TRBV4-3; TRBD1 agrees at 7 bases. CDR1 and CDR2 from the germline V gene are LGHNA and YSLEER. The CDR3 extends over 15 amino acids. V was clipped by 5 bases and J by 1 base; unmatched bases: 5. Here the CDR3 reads CASSLTGLSNQPQHF. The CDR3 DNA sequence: TGCGCCAGCAGCTTGACAGGGTTAAGCAATCAGCCCCAGCATTTT.

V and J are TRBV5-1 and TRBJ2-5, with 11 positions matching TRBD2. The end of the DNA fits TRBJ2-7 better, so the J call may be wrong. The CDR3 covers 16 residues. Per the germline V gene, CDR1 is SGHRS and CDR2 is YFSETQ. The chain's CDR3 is CASSPGGTSGTYEQYF. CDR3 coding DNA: TGCGCCAGCAGCCCTGGAGGGACTAGCGGTACCTACGAGCAGTACTTC.